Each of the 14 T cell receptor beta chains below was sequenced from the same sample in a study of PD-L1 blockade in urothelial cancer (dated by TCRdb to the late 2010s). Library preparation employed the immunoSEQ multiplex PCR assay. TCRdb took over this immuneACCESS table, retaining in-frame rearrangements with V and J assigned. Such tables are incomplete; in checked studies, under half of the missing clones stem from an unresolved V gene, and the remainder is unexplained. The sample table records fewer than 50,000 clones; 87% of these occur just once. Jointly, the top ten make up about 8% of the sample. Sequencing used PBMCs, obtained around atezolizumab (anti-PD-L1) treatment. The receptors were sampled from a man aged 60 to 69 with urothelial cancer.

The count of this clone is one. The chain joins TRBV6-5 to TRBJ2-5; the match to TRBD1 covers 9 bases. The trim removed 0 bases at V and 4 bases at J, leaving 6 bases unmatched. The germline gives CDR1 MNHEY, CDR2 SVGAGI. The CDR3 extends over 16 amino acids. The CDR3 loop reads CASSYSRRGQGETQYF. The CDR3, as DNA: TGTGCCAGCAGTTACTCGAGGCGGGGACAGGGAGAGACCCAGTACTTC.

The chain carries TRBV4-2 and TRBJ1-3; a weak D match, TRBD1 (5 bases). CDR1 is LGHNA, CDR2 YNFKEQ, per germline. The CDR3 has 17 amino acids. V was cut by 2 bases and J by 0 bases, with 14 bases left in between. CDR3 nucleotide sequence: TGTGCCAGCAGCCAATGGGTCAAGACAGACTCTGGAAACACCATATATTTT. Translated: CASSQWVKTDSGNTIYF.

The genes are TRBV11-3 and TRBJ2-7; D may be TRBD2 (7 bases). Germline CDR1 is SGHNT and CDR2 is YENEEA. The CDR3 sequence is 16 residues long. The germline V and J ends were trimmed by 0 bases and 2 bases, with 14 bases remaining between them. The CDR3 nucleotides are TGTGCCAGCAGCTTAGAGGCCAGGGGAGGGACCTACGAGCAGTACTTC. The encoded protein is CASSLEARGGTYEQYF. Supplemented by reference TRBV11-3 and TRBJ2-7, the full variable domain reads EAGVVQSPRYKIIEKKQPVAFWCNPISGHNTLYWYLQNLGQGPELLIRYENEEAVDDSQLPKDRFSAERLKGVDSTLKIQPAELGDSAVYLCASSLEARGGTYEQYFGPGTRLTVT.

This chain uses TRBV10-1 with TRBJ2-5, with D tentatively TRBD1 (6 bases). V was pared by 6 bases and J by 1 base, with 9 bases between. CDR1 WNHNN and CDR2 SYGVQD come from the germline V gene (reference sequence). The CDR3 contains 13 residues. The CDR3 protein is CASSTDSQETQYF. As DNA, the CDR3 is TGCGCCAGCAGCACGGACAGCCAAGAGACCCAGTACTTC.

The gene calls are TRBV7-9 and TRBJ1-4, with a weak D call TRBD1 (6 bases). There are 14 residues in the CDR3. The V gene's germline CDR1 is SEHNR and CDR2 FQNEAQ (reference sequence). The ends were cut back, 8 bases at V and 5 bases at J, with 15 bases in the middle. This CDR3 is CASSPQGANEKLFF. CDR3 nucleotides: TGTGCCAGCTCCCCACAGGGAGCGAATGAAAAACTGTTTTTT.

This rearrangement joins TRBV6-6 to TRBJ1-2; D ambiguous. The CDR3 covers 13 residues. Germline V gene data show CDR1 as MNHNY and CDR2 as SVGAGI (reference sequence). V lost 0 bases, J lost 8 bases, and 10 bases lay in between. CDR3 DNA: TGTGCCAGCAGTTACTCGAGTGTTAAAGGCTACACCTTC. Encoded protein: CASSYSSVKGYTF.

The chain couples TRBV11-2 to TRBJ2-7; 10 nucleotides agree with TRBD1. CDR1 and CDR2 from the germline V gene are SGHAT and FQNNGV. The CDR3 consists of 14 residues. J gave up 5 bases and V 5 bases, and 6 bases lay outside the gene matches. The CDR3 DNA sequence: TGTGCCAGCAGCGGCCGGGACAGGGGCCACGAGCAGTACTTC. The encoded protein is CASSGRDRGHEQYF.

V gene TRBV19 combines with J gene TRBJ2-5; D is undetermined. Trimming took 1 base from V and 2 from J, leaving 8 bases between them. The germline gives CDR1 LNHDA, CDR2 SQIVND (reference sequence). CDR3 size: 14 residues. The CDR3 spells CASSIGLSQETQYF. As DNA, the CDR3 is TGTGCCAGTAGTATAGGACTTTCTCAAGAGACCCAGTACTTC.

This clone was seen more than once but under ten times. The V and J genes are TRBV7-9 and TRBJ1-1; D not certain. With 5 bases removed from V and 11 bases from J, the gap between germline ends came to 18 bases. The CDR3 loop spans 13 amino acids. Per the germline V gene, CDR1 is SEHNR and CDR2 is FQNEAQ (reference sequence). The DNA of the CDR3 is TGTGCCAGCAGCCCCCGATTGGGTAGCATCGCTTTCTTT. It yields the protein CASSPRLGSIAFF. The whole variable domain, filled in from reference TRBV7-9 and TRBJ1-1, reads DTGVSQNPRHKITKRGQNVTFRCDPISEHNRLYWYRQTLGQGPEFLTYFQNEAQLEKSRLLSDRFSAERPKGSFSTLEIQRTEQGDSAMYLCASSPRLGSIAFFGQGTRLTVV.

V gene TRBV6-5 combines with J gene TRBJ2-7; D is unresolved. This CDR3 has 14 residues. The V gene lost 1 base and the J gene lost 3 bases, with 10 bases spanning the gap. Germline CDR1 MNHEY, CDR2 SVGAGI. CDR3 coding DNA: TGTGCCAGCAGTTACTTGTCCACGGGCTACGAGCAGTACTTC. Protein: CASSYLSTGYEQYF.

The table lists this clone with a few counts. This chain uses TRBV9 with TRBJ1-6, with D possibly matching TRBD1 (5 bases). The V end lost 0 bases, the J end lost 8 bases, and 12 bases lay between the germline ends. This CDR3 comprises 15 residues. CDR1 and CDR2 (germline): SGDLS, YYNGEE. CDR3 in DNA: TGTGCCAGCAGCGTAGCGATCAGGGAGGATTCACCCCTCCACTTT. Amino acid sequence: CASSVAIREDSPLHF. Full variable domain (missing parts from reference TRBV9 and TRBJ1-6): DSGVTQTPKHLITATGQRVTLRCSPRSGDLSVYWYQQSLDQGLQFLIQYYNGEERAKGNILERFSAQQFPDLHSELNLSSLELGDSALYFCASSVAIREDSPLHFGNGTRLTVT.

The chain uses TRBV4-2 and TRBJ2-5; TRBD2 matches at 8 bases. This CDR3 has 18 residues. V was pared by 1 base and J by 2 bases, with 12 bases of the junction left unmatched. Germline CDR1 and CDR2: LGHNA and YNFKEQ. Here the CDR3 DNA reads TGTGCCAGCAGCCAAGCTCGGGGGGGCAACCCACAACAAGAGACCCAGTACTTC. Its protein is CASSQARGGNPQQETQYF.

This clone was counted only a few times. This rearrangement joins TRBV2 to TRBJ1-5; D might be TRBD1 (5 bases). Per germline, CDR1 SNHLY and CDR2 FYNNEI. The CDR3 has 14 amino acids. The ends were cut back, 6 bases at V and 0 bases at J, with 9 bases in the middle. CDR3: CASSSDSSNQPQHF. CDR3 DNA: TGTGCCAGCAGCTCAGACAGTAGCAATCAGCCCCAGCATTTT.

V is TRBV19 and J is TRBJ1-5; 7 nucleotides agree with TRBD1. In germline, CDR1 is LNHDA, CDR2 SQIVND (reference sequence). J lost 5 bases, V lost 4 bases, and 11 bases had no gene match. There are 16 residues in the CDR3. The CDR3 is CASSKTGDATYQPQHF. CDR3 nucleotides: TGTGCCAGTAGTAAAACAGGGGATGCTACTTATCAGCCCCAGCATTTT.